These 6 T cell receptor beta chains share one sample of origin, sequenced in a study. In TCRdb, the RT-PCR reads were re-called with MiXCR into one record per CDR3 protein. The sample consists of about 680,000 distinct CDR3 sequences, around 14% of them appearing once. What was sequenced was memory CD4+ T cells from blood. The source is a female donor in good health, serving as a healthy control.

The chain couples TRBV18 to TRBJ2-7; D is possibly TRBD1 (7 bases). This CDR3 spans 15 amino acids. The germline V gene encodes CDR1 KGHSH and CDR2 LQKENI. Trimming took 3 bases from V and 3 from J, leaving 15 bases between them. The CDR3 coding sequence is TGTGCCAGCTCACCGGGAGGACAGGAACACTACGAGCAGTACTTC. This gives the protein CASSPGGQEHYEQYF.

The rearrangement links TRBV28 to TRBJ2-6; 8 bases are a match to TRBD1. CDR1 MDHEN and CDR2 SYDVKM come from the germline V gene. The junction had 3 bases not matched to a gene; V was cut back by 8 bases and J by 0 bases. The CDR3 is made up of 15 amino acids. The CDR3, as DNA: TGTGCCAGCGGGCAGGGGGCCTCTGGGGCCAACGTCCTGACTTTC. This codes for CASGQGASGANVLTF. The variable domain in full, with the rest retrieved from reference TRBV28 and TRBJ2-6, is DVKVTQSSRYLVKRTGEKVFLECVQDMDHENMFWYRQDPGLGLRLIYFSYDVKMKEKGDIPEGYSVSREKKERFSLILESASTNQTSMYLCASGQGASGANVLTFGAGSRLTVL.

This clonotype was observed a few times. This sequence joins TRBV7-2 and TRBJ2-2; 8 positions match TRBD1. Germline-derived CDR1 and CDR2 are SGHTA and FQGNSA. The CDR3 is made up of 16 amino acids. V lost 5 bases, J lost 1 base, and 6 bases stayed unmatched. Here the CDR3 DNA reads TGTGCCAGCAGCCAAGGAGGGACAGGGAACACCGGGGAGCTGTTTTTT. Protein sequence: CASSQGGTGNTGELFF.

A word on this clonotype: This may be a read error, as it is one base from a much larger clone. The chain joins TRBV20-1 to TRBJ2-5; 7 nucleotides match TRBD1. Germline V gene sequence: CDR1 DFQATT, CDR2 SNEGSKA (reference sequence). Losses at the gene ends were 6 bases for V and 3 bases for J; bases not matched to a gene: 13. The CDR3 consists of 15 residues. CDR3 amino acids: CSAPKPDRRKETQYF. CDR3 nucleotides: TGCAGTGCCCCTAAACCGGACAGGAGAAAAGAGACCCAGTACTTC.

Concerning this clonotype itself: This sequence may be a read error, since a much larger clone differs from it by one base. J is TRBJ2-1 and V is TRBV12-3 or TRBV12-4; 10 bases match TRBD2. The CDR3 has 15 residues. The junction had 12 bases not matched to a gene; V was cut back by 6 bases and J by 10 bases. This CDR3 reads CASSVWTSGLREQFF. Written as DNA, the CDR3 is TGTGCCAGCAGCGTGTGGACTAGCGGTCTTAGGGAGCAGTTCTTC.

This chain connects TRBV28 to TRBJ1-5; TRBD1 matches 7 bases. Germline CDR1 is MDHEN and CDR2 is SYDVKM. After removal of 5 bases from V and 0 bases from J, the junction contained 4 bases not matched to a gene. This CDR3 has 15 amino acids. CDR3 protein: CASSRQGGSNQPQHF. The CDR3 DNA reads as TGTGCCAGCAGTCGACAGGGCGGTAGCAATCAGCCCCAGCATTTT.